This TCR beta chain was recovered during a study of T cell responses to AZD1222 COVID-19 vaccine. Study-wide points: Most donors were white British and more were female, and clonal diversity was possibly underestimated. All repertoire sampling was performed exclusively after the peak T cell response. Breadth and depth of Spike-specific TCRs rose after two AZD1222 doses.

A remark on this clone: Its specificity is unknown.

The data were produced by immunoSEQ multiplex PCR, yet TCRdb's version contains in-frame clones alone and is incomplete. The sample contains about 180,000 clones, 85% to 90% of which appear only once. The clonotype was recovered from an adult who received the MenACWY meningococcal vaccine as a control. The sequenced sample was peripheral blood, obtained 28 days after the second dose of the MenACWY control vaccine.

CDR3 bases: TGTGCCAGCACCACAGGGGGCGCGTGGGGAAACACCATATATTTT. Translated, it gives CASTTGGAWGNTIYF. This chain uses TRBV28 with TRBJ1-3; TRBD1 matches 9 bases. The length of the CDR3 is 15 residues. J gave up 4 bases and V 7 bases, and 8 bases lay outside the gene matches. Germline V gives CDR1 MDHEN, CDR2 SYDVKM.